This TCR beta chain was recorded in a study of CD8 T cells in ankylosing spondylitis. Trimming removed 5 bases at V and 4 bases at J, with 11 bases between. The CDR3 spans 13 residues. Germline loops: CDR1 LNHNV, CDR2 YYDKDF (reference sequence). As the method for making TCR beta libraries, quantitative 5'-RACE with molecular barcodes was used. TCRdb re-analysed the 5' RACE reads in MiXCR, keeping a single row per CDR3 protein. Seen here are 200,000 to 300,000 distinct CDR3 sequences, less than 9.5% observed once, and the top ten hold approximately 5%. The J gene is TRBJ1-2, the V gene TRBV15; D is unresolved. The sequenced sample was blood, either unsorted or a sorted T cell fraction (not recorded which). The sequence was obtained from a female donor with ankylosing spondylitis or in good health (not recorded which). The CDR3 is CATSREGFYGYTF. The CDR3 DNA follows: TGTGCCACCAGCCGGGAAGGATTCTATGGCTACACCTTC.